Presented here are 30 T cell receptor beta chains from one specimen sequenced in a study of persistence of HIV-infected CD4 T cells. The immunoSEQ assay was version 4, run in survey mode. The protocol was immunoSEQ multiplex PCR, while the TCRdb copy is restricted to in-frame clones and leaves out a portion. The sample holds fewer than 35,000 clones, roughly 82% seen once. Cells were stimulated with CMV-infected fibroblast lysates at 8 to 10 ug/mL. CD40L-negative CD69-negative CD45RO-high memory CD4+ T cells were sorted as populations depleted of antigen-responding cells. These receptors lack a known antigen. The sequencing used CD4+ T cells sorted from PBMCs after approximately 19-hour stimulation, collected from a patient who received antiretroviral therapy. These receptors all come from an adult man with HIV who was CMV-seropositive.

This chain uses TRBV7-2 with TRBJ2-1; the match to TRBD2 covers 9 bases. The CDR3 contains 15 residues. The germline V gene has CDR1 SGHTA and CDR2 FQGNSA. V was pared by 4 bases and J by 3 bases, with 4 bases of the junction left unmatched. This chain's CDR3 is CASSSRGGGYNEQFF. The CDR3 region has the DNA TGTGCCAGCAGCTCGCGCGGGGGGGGCTACAATGAGCAGTTCTTC.

This clone was seen once. The chain has TRBV7-9 and TRBJ2-3; D ambiguous. The CDR3 loop spans 14 amino acids. The germline gives CDR1 SEHNR, CDR2 FQNEAQ (reference sequence). The ends were cut back, 4 bases at V and 0 bases at J, with 8 bases in the middle. The CDR3 reads CASSSTTSTDTQYF. CDR3 coding DNA: TGTGCCAGCAGCTCTACGACCAGCACAGATACGCAGTATTTT.

This clone was seen a handful of times. The chain employs TRBV4-2 and TRBJ1-6; D ambiguous. Germline V lookup: CDR1 LGHNA, CDR2 YNFKEQ. The V end lost 0 bases, the J end lost 6 bases, and 9 bases lay between the germline ends. The CDR3 has 15 residues. CDR3 DNA sequence: TGTGCCAGCAGCCAAGAGGTCCAGCGTAATTCACCCCTCCACTTT. Its protein product is CASSQEVQRNSPLHF.

V gene TRBV7-8 combines with J gene TRBJ2-6, with a weak D call TRBD1 (5 bases). Germline V CDR1 and CDR2: SGHVS, FQNEAQ. This CDR3 region has 15 residues. Trimming shortened V by 8 bases and J by 2 bases, and 13 bases separated the two germline ends. The CDR3 region is CASLQGSAGANVLTF. CDR3 in DNA: TGTGCCAGCCTTCAGGGTAGTGCTGGGGCCAACGTCCTGACTTTC.

The chain employs TRBV6-2 or TRBV6-3 and TRBJ2-3, with 10 bases that match TRBD1. The CDR3 has 13 amino acids. V was pared by 4 bases and J by 8 bases, with 3 bases of the junction left unmatched. Germline loops: CDR1 MNHEY, CDR2 SVGEGT. The CDR3 DNA sequence: TGTGCCAGCAGTTCCAGGGACAGGGGTACGCAGTATTTT. Translation gives CASSSRDRGTQYF.

The chain joins TRBV5-1 to TRBJ1-5, with TRBD1 as a possible D gene (5 bases). This CDR3 region has 15 residues. Germline lookup yields CDR1 SGHRS and CDR2 YFSETQ. V was trimmed by 1 base and J by 6 bases, leaving 14 bases between them. CDR3 bases: TGCGCCAGCAGCTTGTCGGGACTCCCAGGTCAGCCCCAGCATTTT. It yields the protein CASSLSGLPGQPQHF.

The chain combines TRBV28 with TRBJ1-4; possible D gene TRBD1, 5 bases. Trimming stripped 9 bases from V and 7 bases from J, with 15 bases between. CDR1 and CDR2 from the germline V gene are MDHEN and SYDVKM. The CDR3 has 13 residues. The CDR3 loop is CASQGFGGEKLFF. For the CDR3, the DNA is TGTGCCAGTCAAGGGTTCGGGGGTGAAAAACTGTTTTTT.

The CDR3 bases are TGTGCCAGCAGCTTCCCACTGGGCCAGCAGTACTTC. Its protein product is CASSFPLGQQYF. The chain has TRBV7-9 and TRBJ2-7; D uncertain. Germline V gives CDR1 SEHNR, CDR2 FQNEAQ (reference sequence). The V gene lost 3 bases and the J gene lost 8 bases, with 11 bases spanning the gap. This CDR3 spans 12 amino acids.

The chain has TRBV7-9 and TRBJ2-2, with no clear D. Germline V CDR1 and CDR2: SEHNR, FQNEAQ (reference sequence). V dropped 4 bases and J dropped 5 bases, with 17 bases sitting between them. The CDR3 runs to 16 residues. The CDR3 DNA sequence: TGTGCCAGCAGCTCCCCTCGGTTATTCGGTACCGGGGAGCTGTTTTTT. Its protein product is CASSSPRLFGTGELFF.

The gene calls are TRBV7-9 and TRBJ1-2; D might be TRBD1 (5 bases). Trimming took 3 bases from V and 8 from J, leaving 13 bases between them. The CDR3 loop spans 13 amino acids. Germline V lookup: CDR1 SEHNR, CDR2 FQNEAQ (reference sequence). The CDR3 is CASSFDGGGGYTF. The CDR3 nucleotides are TGTGCCAGCAGCTTCGATGGGGGTGGAGGCTACACCTTC. The whole variable domain, filled in from reference TRBV7-9 and TRBJ1-2, reads DTGVSQNPRHKITKRGQNVTFRCDPISEHNRLYWYRQTLGQGPEFLTYFQNEAQLEKSRLLSDRFSAERPKGSFSTLEIQRTEQGDSAMYLCASSFDGGGGYTFGSGTRLTVV.

The chain joins TRBV29-1 to TRBJ2-1, with 7 bases that match TRBD1. V lost 6 bases and J lost 4; bases outside the gene matches: 3. This CDR3 comprises 12 residues. CDR1 is SQVTM and CDR2 is ANQGSEA in the germline V gene. The CDR3 region has the DNA TGCAGCGTATACAGGGGATACAATGAGCAGTTCTTC. Translated: CSVYRGYNEQFF.

The chain couples TRBV6-5 to TRBJ2-1; D is uncertain. Germline CDR1 and CDR2: MNHEY and SVGAGI. V lost 0 bases to trimming and J lost 7 bases, with 13 bases between them. The length of the CDR3 is 15 residues. CDR3 DNA sequence: TGTGCCAGCAGTTACTCGAAAGGGTCTGGGAATGAGCAGTTCTTC. It specifies CASSYSKGSGNEQFF.

This clone appeared a single time. The chain is built from TRBV9 and TRBJ1-2; 7 bases agree with TRBD1. The CDR3 runs to 15 residues. Per germline, CDR1 SGDLS and CDR2 YYNGEE. The V gene end was trimmed by 0 bases and the J gene end by 2 bases; junction bases not matched to a gene: 4. CDR3 DNA sequence: TGTGCCAGCAGCGTAGGAGGGGGCGCCAACTATGGCTACACCTTC. Translating gives CASSVGGGANYGYTF.

CDR3 protein: CASSEALETRYEQYF. The CDR3 coding sequence is TGTGCCAGCAGTGAAGCGCTAGAGACTCGATACGAGCAGTACTTC. The chain recombines TRBV6-1 with TRBJ2-7, with D unresolved. The CDR3 consists of 15 residues. Per the germline V gene, CDR1 is MNHNS and CDR2 is SASEGT. Trimming left V 0 bases short and J 4 bases short, with 13 bases between.

The chain joins TRBV10-3 to TRBJ1-3; D not resolved. Trimming took off 0 bases at V and 12 bases at J, with 6 bases between the two ends. The CDR3 contains 11 residues. Looked up from germline, CDR1 is ENHRY and CDR2 is SYGVKD. As DNA, the CDR3 is TGTGCCATCAGTGAGTCATTTGACATATATTTT. Translating it yields CAISESFDIYF.

Only one count was recorded for this clone. The V gene is TRBV6-1, the J gene TRBJ1-3; D is uncertain. The germline gives CDR1 MNHNS, CDR2 SASEGT. The ends were cut back, 2 bases at V and 3 bases at J, with 8 bases in the middle. The CDR3 length is 14 residues. Here the CDR3 DNA reads TGTGCCAGCAGTGAAATCCCCGTTGGAAACACCATATATTTT. Translating it yields CASSEIPVGNTIYF.

J is TRBJ1-4 and V is TRBV6-2 or TRBV6-3; D uncertain. V lost 0 bases, J lost 6 bases, and 8 bases lay in between. The CDR3 loop spans 14 amino acids. Germline V lookup: CDR1 MNHEY, CDR2 SVGEGT. This CDR3 reads CASSYSWRDEKLFF. CDR3 in DNA: TGTGCCAGCAGTTACTCTTGGCGGGATGAAAAACTGTTTTTT.

This clone was seen only a few times. This chain connects TRBV5-8 to TRBJ2-5; no firm D call. Trimming removed 0 bases at V and 1 base at J, with 7 bases between. Germline assignment: CDR1 SGHTS and CDR2 YDEGEE. The CDR3 length is 14 residues. This CDR3 reads CASSLEPAQETQYF. The CDR3 bases are TGTGCCAGCAGCTTGGAGCCAGCCCAAGAGACCCAGTACTTC. The full variable domain, with the rest looked up from reference TRBV5-8 and TRBJ2-5, is EAGVTQSPTHLIKTRGQQATLRCSPISGHTSVYWYQQALGLGLQFLLWYDEGEERNRGNFPPRFSGRQFPNYSSELNVNALELEDSALYLCASSLEPAQETQYFGPGTRLLVL.

CDR3 DNA: TGTGCCAGCAGCCGCTGGACAGTTTCCGGAGATACGCAGTATTTT. This gives the protein CASSRWTVSGDTQYF. V usage is TRBV6-5 and J usage is TRBJ2-3; possible D gene TRBD1, 6 bases. CDR1 is MNHEY, CDR2 SVGAGI, per germline. This CDR3 spans 15 amino acids. Trimming shortened V by 6 bases and J by 5 bases, and 18 bases separated the two germline ends.

V gene TRBV3-1 (or the pseudogene TRBV3-2) combines with J gene TRBJ1-6; no reliable D call. From germline, CDR1 is LGHDT and CDR2 YNNKEL (reference sequence). Between the trimmed V and J ends, which lost 5 bases and 9 bases, there was a span of 8 bases. CDR3 length: 12 amino acids. This CDR3 reads CASSATTSPLHF. As DNA, the CDR3 is TGTGCCAGCAGCGCAACCACTTCACCCCTCCACTTT.

This clone was recorded a few times. This chain uses TRBV28 with TRBJ1-1, with 9 nucleotides matching TRBD1. J gave up 1 base and V 10 bases, and 7 bases lay outside the gene matches. The CDR3 covers 14 residues. The germline gives CDR1 MDHEN, CDR2 SYDVKM. Written as DNA, the CDR3 is TGTGCCACTTCGGAGGGACAGGGGAACACTGAAGCTTTCTTT. This gives the protein CATSEGQGNTEAFF.

V is TRBV6-2 or TRBV6-3 and J is TRBJ2-3, with TRBD1 matching 7 bases. The CDR3 runs 15 residues. Germline V gene lookup returns CDR1 MNHEY and CDR2 SVGEGT. The junction had 7 bases not matched to a gene; V was cut back by 2 bases and J by 5 bases. Here the CDR3 reads CASSYGDRAVDTQYF. The CDR3 bases are TGTGCCAGCAGTTACGGTGACAGGGCGGTAGATACGCAGTATTTT.

CDR3 amino acids: CASSLFSGQGVNEQFF. CDR3 bases: TGCGCCAGCAGCTTGTTCTCGGGACAGGGCGTCAATGAGCAGTTCTTC. The chain is built from TRBV5-1 and TRBJ2-1; 9 bases agree with TRBD1. CDR3 length: 16 amino acids. In germline, CDR1 is SGHRS, CDR2 YFSETQ. V dropped 1 base and J dropped 6; count of bases not matched to a gene: 8. The variable domain in full, completed from reference TRBV5-1 and TRBJ2-1, reads KAGVTQTPRYLIKTRGQQVTLSCSPISGHRSVSWYQQTPGQGLQFLFEYFSETQRNKGNFPGRFSGRQFSNSRSEMNVSTLELGDSALYLCASSLFSGQGVNEQFFGPGTRLTVL.

The V and J genes are TRBV18 and TRBJ2-4; the D gene could be TRBD1 or TRBD2 (7 bases each). Per the germline V gene, CDR1 is KGHSH and CDR2 is LQKENI. V was trimmed by 1 base and J by 2 bases, leaving 15 bases between them. This CDR3 region has 17 residues. The CDR3 sequence is CASSPREGASSKNIQYF. The CDR3 DNA is TGTGCCAGCTCACCACGGGAGGGGGCTTCTTCCAAAAACATTCAGTACTTC.

This clone was seen only a few times. The gene calls are TRBV4-1 and TRBJ1-4; the D gene is possibly TRBD1 (5 bases). Trimming left V 1 base short and J 5 bases short, with 11 bases between. The CDR3 extends over 15 amino acids. Looked up from germline, CDR1 is MGHRA and CDR2 is YSYEKL. CDR3 loop: CASSQGTKPNEKLFF. CDR3 nucleotides: TGCGCCAGCAGCCAAGGGACAAAGCCGAATGAAAAACTGTTTTTT.

This sequence joins TRBV7-2 and TRBJ1-3; D is unresolved. CDR3 length: 15 residues. Germline assignment: CDR1 SGHTA and CDR2 FQGNSA. V shed 0 bases and J shed 3 bases, with 9 bases lying between them. The CDR3 spells CASSLAGGGGNTIYF. CDR3 coding DNA: TGTGCCAGCAGCTTAGCAGGAGGAGGTGGAAACACCATATATTTT.

This clone has a handful of counts. The genes are TRBV5-5 and TRBJ1-5; D may be TRBD1 (5 bases). From germline, CDR1 is SGHKS and CDR2 YYEKEE (reference sequence). The CDR3 is 13 residues long. V gave up 5 bases and J gave up 4 bases, with 10 bases separating them. As DNA, the CDR3 is TGTGCCAGCAGTCAGGGACCAAATCAGCCCCAGCATTTT. The encoded protein is CASSQGPNQPQHF.

The V call is TRBV7-2, the J call TRBJ1-1; D possibly corresponds to TRBD1 (6 bases). In germline, CDR1 is SGHTA, CDR2 FQGNSA. Trimming shortened V by 1 base and J by 6 bases, and 12 bases separated the two germline ends. The CDR3 spans 14 residues. CDR3 bases: TGTGCCAGCAGCTTAGATCGGGGGCGGGCTGAAGCTTTCTTT. Translated: CASSLDRGRAEAFF.

The chain joins TRBV7-2 to TRBJ2-6; D remains ambiguous. The germline CDR1 and CDR2 sequences are SGHTA and FQGNSA. Trimming left V 4 bases short and J 0 bases short, with 4 bases between. The CDR3 runs 14 residues. The CDR3 DNA is TGTGCCAGCAGCTCTGACTCTGGGGCCAACGTCCTGACTTTC. Its protein is CASSSDSGANVLTF.

This clone turned up a few times. The genes are TRBV9 and TRBJ2-7, with 8 bases fitting TRBD1. The CDR3 loop spans 15 amino acids. CDR1 and CDR2 from the germline V gene are SGDLS and YYNGEE. With 0 bases clipped from V and 1 base from J, the junction kept 3 bases outside the gene matches. In nucleotides, the CDR3 is TGTGCCAGCAGCGTAGGGACAGGGACTTCCTACGAGCAGTACTTC. This gives the protein CASSVGTGTSYEQYF.